Following are 13 T cell receptor beta chains from one sample sequenced in a study of tumor-infiltrating lymphocytes in primary liver carcinoma. DNA and RNA were both co-extracted from roughly 18-30 mg of bulk tissue that had not been sorted. The input was 450 to 550 ng total RNA; TCR beta cDNA was made from it with a constant-region primer. Slightly modified ARM-PCR served as the procedure for the TCR beta libraries. These libraries came from three rounds of nested multiplex PCR. PCR rounds one and two used TRBV1-TRBV30 forward primers with a C-beta reverse primer for roughly 10 cycles each. One entry per CDR3 protein results from TCRdb running MiXCR on the multiplex PCR reads. The sample contains roughly 53,000 distinct CDR3 sequences, around 79% of which appear only once. Material for sequencing was liver tumor tissue from sampling region 2. Specified subset: tumor region T2, inferior pole. These TCRs come from a man in his forties with primary liver carcinoma and hepatitis B virus infection.

Points on this clonotype: A read error may account for a junction end that differs from germline. The rearrangement joins TRBV11-2 to TRBJ2-1; the match to TRBD2 covers 7 bases. The CDR3 runs 14 residues. Germline assignment: CDR1 SGHAT and CDR2 FQNNGV. CDR3 region: CVSSSAGPGDEQFF. The DNA of the CDR3 is TGTGTCAGCAGTTCAGCGGGACCTGGGGATGAGCAGTTCTTC. The variable domain in full, with the rest retrieved from reference TRBV11-2 and TRBJ2-1, is EAGVAQSPRYKIIEKRQSVAFWCNPISGHATLYWYQQILGQGPKLLIQFQNNGVVDDSQLPKDRFSAERLKGVDSTLKIQPAKLEDSAVYLCVSSSAGPGDEQFFGPGTRLTVL.

There are many counts of this clonotype. The CDR3 DNA sequence: TGCAGCGTGAGGAGGGAAACCTACGAGCAGTACTTC. This translates into CSVRRETYEQYF. The V gene is TRBV29-1, the J gene TRBJ2-7; TRBD2 might be the D (6 bases). The CDR3 is made up of 12 amino acids. V dropped 6 bases and J dropped 2 bases, with 11 bases sitting between them. Looked up from germline, CDR1 is SQVTM and CDR2 is ANQGSEA.

This rearrangement joins TRBV6-1 to TRBJ2-1, with D tentatively TRBD2 (6 bases). The germline V and J ends were trimmed by 4 bases and 7 bases, with 23 bases remaining between them. The germline gives CDR1 MNHNS, CDR2 SASEGT. The CDR3 is made up of 17 amino acids. In DNA, the CDR3 is TGTGCCAGCAGTGGGGGGACGTGGGCGGGAAAGGTGAATGAGCAGTTCTTC. This gives the protein CASSGGTWAGKVNEQFF.

Points on this clonotype: A read error may produce the germline difference seen at one junction end. V and J are TRBV4-1 and TRBJ1-5; maybe TRBD1 (5 bases). There are 15 residues in the CDR3. The germline CDR1 and CDR2 sequences are MGHRA and YSYEKL. CDR3 region: CASSQDDRGNQPLHF. CDR3 in DNA: TGCGCCAGCAGCCAAGATGATCGGGGCAATCAGCCCCTGCATTTT.

This sequence joins TRBV11-1 and TRBJ2-2; D might be TRBD1 (6 bases). V lost 7 bases to trimming and J lost 5 bases, with 20 bases between them. The CDR3 covers 16 residues. Germline V gene lookup returns CDR1 SGHAT and CDR2 FQDESV (reference sequence). The DNA of the CDR3 is TGTGCCAGCAACATACAAGGACAGAGGAAAACCGGGGAGCTGTTTTTT. Its protein product is CASNIQGQRKTGELFF.

About this clonotype: The CDR3 ends on some other residue instead of the conserved phenylalanine or tryptophan, so this is likely a read error. The chain recombines TRBV10-3 with TRBJ2-4; TRBD2 matches at 7 bases. The V gene end was trimmed by 5 bases and the J gene end by 1 base; junction bases not matched to a gene: 5. The germline V gene has CDR1 ENHRY and CDR2 SYGVKD. The CDR3 consists of 15 residues. The CDR3 DNA sequence: TGTGCCATCAGTCTAGTGGGAGGGGCCAAAAACATTCAGTACCTC. Residues: CAISLVGGAKNIQYL.

With respect to this clonotype: One end of the junction is discordant with germline, which a read error may explain. The rearrangement links TRBV10-1 to TRBJ2-7; 8 bases map to TRBD1. Germline V gene lookup returns CDR1 WNHNN and CDR2 SYGVQD (reference sequence). The CDR3 covers 14 residues. The CDR3 spells CASNGTGASYEQYF. CDR3 coding DNA: TGCGCCAGCAATGGGACAGGCGCCTCCTATGAGCAGTACTTC.

This clonotype was seen at least ten times. The rearrangement links TRBV20-1 to TRBJ2-2; D call uncertain. CDR3 length: 14 residues. Deletions cut 6 bases from V and 4 bases from J, with 15 bases between. The germline CDR1 and CDR2 sequences are DFQATT and SNEGSKA (reference sequence). CDR3 nucleotide sequence: TGCAGTGCCCAATCTGGTCCGACCACCGGGGAGCTGTTTTTT. Its translation: CSAQSGPTTGELFF.

About this clonotype: A junction end diverges from the germline sequence, so it may reflect a read error. CDR3 protein: CVISPGEGQETQYF. The CDR3 nucleotides are TGTGTCATCAGCCCAGGGGAGGGACAAGAGACCCAGTACTTC. This sequence joins TRBV10-3 and TRBJ2-5; possible D gene TRBD2, 7 bases. CDR3 length equals 14 residues. Germline V gives CDR1 ENHRY, CDR2 SYGVKD.

This chain links TRBV7-8 with TRBJ2-2; D perhaps matches TRBD2 (5 bases). CDR1 SGHVS and CDR2 FQNEAQ come from the germline V gene. V lost 5 bases, J lost 5 bases, and 15 bases lay in between. The CDR3 consists of 15 residues. CDR3 sequence (DNA): TGTGCCAGCAGCGACGGAGTAGAGGGTACCGGGGAGCTGTTTTTT. Residues: CASSDGVEGTGELFF. The variable domain in full, completed from reference TRBV7-8 and TRBJ2-2, reads GAGVSQSPRYKVAKRGQDVALRCDPISGHVSLFWYQQALGQGPEFLTYFQNEAQLDKSGLPSDRFFAERPEGSVSTLKIQRTQQEDSAVYLCASSDGVEGTGELFFGEGSRLTVL.

This clonotype was observed at least ten times. The V gene is TRBV5-1, the J gene TRBJ2-5; the match to TRBD2 covers 13 bases. Germline trimming cut 0 bases from V and 2 bases from J; bases unmatched to any gene: 4. Germline-derived CDR1 and CDR2 are SGHRS and YFSETQ. This CDR3 contains 17 residues. The CDR3 DNA reads as TGCGCCAGCAGCTTGGGACTAGCGGGAGGTTGGCAAGAGACCCAGTACTTC. Its protein is CASSLGLAGGWQETQYF.

J is TRBJ2-7 and V is TRBV13; D gene uncertain. Trimming removed 5 bases at V and 3 bases at J, with 14 bases between. This CDR3 has 14 residues. Germline values: CDR1 PRHDT, CDR2 FYEKMQ (reference sequence). The CDR3 DNA is TGTGCCAGCAGCACCTCCGAGACGGTCTACGAGCAGTACTTC. This codes for CASSTSETVYEQYF.

Comment on this clonotype: The germline gene is not matched at one end of the junction; a read error may be the cause. This sequence joins TRBV6-2 or TRBV6-3 and TRBJ2-7; a possible D gene is TRBD2 (5 bases). This CDR3 is built from 14 residues. Germline loops: CDR1 MNHEY, CDR2 SVGEGT. The CDR3 DNA is TGTGCCAGCAGGCATACTAACGGGATCTACGAGCAGTATTTC. This sequence encodes CASRHTNGIYEQYF.